This T cell receptor beta chain was sequenced in a study of T cells after yellow fever vaccination. Overall study findings and caveats: Of the clonotypes, a small share occurred in both CD4 and CD8 compartments. The study found a weaker secondary response that peaked faster, day 5 versus 15. The bulk population could contribute abundant contaminating clonotypes to FACS-sorted repertoires.

Synthesis of TCR cDNA relied on 5'RACE template switching, which attached a universal primer site and UMIs. TCRdb analysed the 5' RACE reads with MiXCR anew, one entry per CDR3 protein. The sample includes approximately 330,000 distinct CDR3 sequences, approximately 4% seen only once; the top ten take around 25%. In regard to this clonotype: Its antigen is not known.

This CDR3 region has 14 residues. The ends were cut back, 5 bases at V and 4 bases at J, with 12 bases in the middle. This chain links TRBV12-3 or TRBV12-4 with TRBJ2-1, with D perhaps TRBD2 (5 bases). The sequence came from a young man who received the YFV17D yellow fever vaccine. Sequencing was performed on PBMCs, taken 5 days after the yellow fever booster vaccination. CDR3 in amino acids: CASSPYPGYNEQFF. DNA of the CDR3: TGTGCCAGCAGTCCGTATCCGGGGTACAATGAGCAGTTCTTC.